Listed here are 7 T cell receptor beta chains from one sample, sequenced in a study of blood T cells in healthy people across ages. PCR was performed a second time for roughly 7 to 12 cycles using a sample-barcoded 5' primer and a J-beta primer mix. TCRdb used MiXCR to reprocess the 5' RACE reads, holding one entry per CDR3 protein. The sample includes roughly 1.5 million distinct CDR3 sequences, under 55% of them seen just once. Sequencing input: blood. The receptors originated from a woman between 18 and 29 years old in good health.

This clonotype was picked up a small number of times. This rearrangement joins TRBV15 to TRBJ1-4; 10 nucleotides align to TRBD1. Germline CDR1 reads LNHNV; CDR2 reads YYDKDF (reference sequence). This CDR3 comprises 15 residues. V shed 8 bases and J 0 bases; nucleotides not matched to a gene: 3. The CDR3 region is CATGDRGATNEKLFF. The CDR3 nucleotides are TGTGCCACCGGGGACAGGGGCGCAACTAATGAAAAACTGTTTTTT.

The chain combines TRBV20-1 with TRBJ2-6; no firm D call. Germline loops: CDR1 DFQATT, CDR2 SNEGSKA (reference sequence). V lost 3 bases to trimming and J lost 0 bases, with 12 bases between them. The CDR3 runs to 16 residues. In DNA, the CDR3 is TGCAGTGCTAGCCCTCGAGGCCCCTCTGGGGCCAACGTCCTGACTTTC. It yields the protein CSASPRGPSGANVLTF.

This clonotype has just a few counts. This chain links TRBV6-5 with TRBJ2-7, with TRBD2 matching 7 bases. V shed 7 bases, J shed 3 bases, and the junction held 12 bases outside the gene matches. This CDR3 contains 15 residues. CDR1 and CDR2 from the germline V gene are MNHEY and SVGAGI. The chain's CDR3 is CASKVTRDYFYEQYF. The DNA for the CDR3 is TGTGCCAGCAAAGTTACGAGGGACTACTTCTACGAGCAGTACTTC.

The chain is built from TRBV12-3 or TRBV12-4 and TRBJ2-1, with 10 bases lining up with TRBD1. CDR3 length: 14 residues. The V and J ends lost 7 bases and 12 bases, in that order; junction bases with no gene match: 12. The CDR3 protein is CASNPGQGLSGQFF. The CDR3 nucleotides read TGTGCCAGCAACCCGGGACAGGGGCTCTCCGGGCAGTTCTTC.

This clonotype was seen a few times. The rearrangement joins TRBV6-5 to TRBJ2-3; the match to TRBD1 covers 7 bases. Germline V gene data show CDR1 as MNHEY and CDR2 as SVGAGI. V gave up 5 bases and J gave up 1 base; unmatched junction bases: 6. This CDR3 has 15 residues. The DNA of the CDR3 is TGTGCCAGCAGTAACAGGGGACCCCGCACAGATACGCAGTATTTT. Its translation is CASSNRGPRTDTQYF.

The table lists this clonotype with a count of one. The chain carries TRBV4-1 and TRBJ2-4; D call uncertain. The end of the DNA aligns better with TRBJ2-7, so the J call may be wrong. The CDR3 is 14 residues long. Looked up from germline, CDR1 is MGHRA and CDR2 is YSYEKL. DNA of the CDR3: TGCGCCAGCAGCCAAGGTTCTGATACCTACGAGCAGTACTTC. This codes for CASSQGSDTYEQYF.

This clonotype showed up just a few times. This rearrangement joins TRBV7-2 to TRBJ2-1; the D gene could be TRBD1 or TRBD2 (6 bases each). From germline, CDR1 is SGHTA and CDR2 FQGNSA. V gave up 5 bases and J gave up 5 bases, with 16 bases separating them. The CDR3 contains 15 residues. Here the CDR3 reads CASSVVRGRNNEQFF. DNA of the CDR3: TGTGCCAGCAGCGTCGTCCGGGGGCGCAACAATGAGCAGTTCTTC.